This record covers a single T cell receptor (beta chain). The CDR3 has 13 amino acids. CDR1 and CDR2 (germline): MGHRA, YSYEKL. This entry belongs to a study of monozygotic twins with inflammatory bowel disease. Every sample had its cDNA made across eight separate reactions. TCRdb reprocessed the 5' RACE reads and reports one entry per CDR3 protein, with no DNA. In all, the sample yields a few hundred thousand distinct CDR3 sequences. Researchers isolated total RNA from whole blood without sorting T cells. V gene TRBV4-1 combines with J gene TRBJ2-4. The sequence was obtained from a human donor with ulcerative colitis or Crohn's disease, or a healthy co-twin of an affected twin (not recorded which). Sequencing was done on a sample of blood. The CDR3 here is CASRGLAKNIQYF.